This T cell receptor (beta chain) was profiled in a study of somatic mutations in cytotoxic T cells in rheumatoid arthritis. Whole-study results and caveats: Comparison of CD8+ T-cell clonality between rheumatoid arthritis patients and age-matched healthy controls yielded no significant difference.

Points on this clone: Its antigen is currently unknown.

TCRdb's copy holds only in-frame clones and misses some; the assay was immunoSEQ multiplex PCR. The table includes 20,000 to 25,000 clones, approximately 86% detected once. Trimming took 1 base from V and 2 from J, leaving 10 bases between them. The V gene's germline CDR1 is SGHAT and CDR2 FQNNGV. The CDR3 totals 15 residues. Sequenced input: CD8+ T cells sorted from blood. This receptor was obtained from a woman in her fifties or sixties in good health. The chain employs TRBV11-2 and TRBJ2-3, with TRBD2 as a possible D gene (5 bases). In nucleotides, the CDR3 is TGTGCCAGCAGCTTAGGTAGAGCGGCCACAGATACGCAGTATTTT. Its translation is CASSLGRAATDTQYF.